The clone carrying this T cell receptor (beta chain) was seen only a few times. TCRdb re-derived calls from the reads in MiXCR, one entry per CDR3 protein. The sample lists fewer than 250,000 distinct CDR3 sequences, roughly an eighth occurring once. This specimen belongs to a study of T cell repertoires in cytomegalovirus infection. Germline V CDR1 and CDR2: MNHNS, SASEGT. Trimming cost V 8 bases and J 0 bases, with 14 bases left between them. This CDR3 is built from 14 residues. The origin of this receptor is a human donor in good health (CMV status not recorded). Some clones in this sample may be carry-over from other donors' samples. Source material: PBMCs. The chain employs TRBV6-1 and TRBJ2-7; no reliable D call. CDR3: CASGPEVFSYEQYF. The CDR3 DNA sequence: TGTGCCAGCGGCCCCGAGGTTTTCTCCTACGAGCAGTACTTC.